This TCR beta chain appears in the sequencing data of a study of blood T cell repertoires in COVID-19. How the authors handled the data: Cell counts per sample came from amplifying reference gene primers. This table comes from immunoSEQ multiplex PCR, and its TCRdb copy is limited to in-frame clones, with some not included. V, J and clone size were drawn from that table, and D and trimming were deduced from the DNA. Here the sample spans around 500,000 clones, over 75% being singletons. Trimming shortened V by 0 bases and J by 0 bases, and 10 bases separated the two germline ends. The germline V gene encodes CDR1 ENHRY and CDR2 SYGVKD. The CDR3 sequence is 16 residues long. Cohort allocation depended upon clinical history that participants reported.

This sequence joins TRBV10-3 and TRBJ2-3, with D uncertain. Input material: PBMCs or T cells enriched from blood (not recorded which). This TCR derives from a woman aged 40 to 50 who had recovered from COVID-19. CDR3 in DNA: TGTGCCATCAGTGAGTCGGCAGAGACTAGCACAGATACGCAGTATTTT. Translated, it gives CAISESAETSTDTQYF.